The present entry profiles one T cell receptor (beta chain) with its context. The source of the sample is a study of blood T cell repertoires in COVID-19. Study-level information: The United States, Italy and Spain provided the acute and convalescent COVID-19 samples. PBMCs, B-cell-depleted T cells, or T cells provided the cDNA or gDNA that made up the material.

Original handling: The authors estimated nucleated cell counts from reference gene primer amplification. The data were produced by immunoSEQ multiplex PCR, yet TCRdb's version contains in-frame clones alone and is incomplete. The DNA gave D and trimming, while V, J and clone size come from that table. The sample includes 55,000 to 65,000 clones, roughly 89% of them seen just once. The CDR3 sequence is 16 residues long. The J segment lost 7 bases and the V segment lost 5 bases, leaving 13 bases of the junction unmatched. The V gene's germline CDR1 is SGHVS and CDR2 FNYEAQ. The material sequenced was peripheral blood. The rearrangement joins TRBV7-6 to TRBJ1-2, with 10 positions matching TRBD1. This receptor was taken from a woman aged 60-75 years with COVID-19, enrolled during active disease. CDR3 loop: CASSQSSRTGGGGYTF. In DNA form, the CDR3 reads TGTGCCAGCAGCCAAAGTTCGAGGACAGGGGGAGGTGGCTACACCTTC.